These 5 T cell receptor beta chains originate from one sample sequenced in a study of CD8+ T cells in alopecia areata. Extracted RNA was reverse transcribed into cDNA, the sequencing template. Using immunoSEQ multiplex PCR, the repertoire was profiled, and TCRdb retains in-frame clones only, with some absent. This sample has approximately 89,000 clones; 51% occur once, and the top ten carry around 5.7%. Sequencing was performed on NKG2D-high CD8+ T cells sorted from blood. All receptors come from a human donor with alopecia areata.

This CDR3 is CSVSGLGGSYNEQFF. CDR3 DNA: TGCAGCGTGTCGGGTTTAGGAGGCTCCTACAATGAGCAGTTCTTC. The chain combines TRBV29-1 with TRBJ2-1; perhaps TRBD2 as D (5 bases). Between the trimmed V and J ends, which lost 6 bases and 0 bases, there was a span of 15 bases. The length of the CDR3 is 15 residues. Germline CDR1 SQVTM, CDR2 ANQGSEA.

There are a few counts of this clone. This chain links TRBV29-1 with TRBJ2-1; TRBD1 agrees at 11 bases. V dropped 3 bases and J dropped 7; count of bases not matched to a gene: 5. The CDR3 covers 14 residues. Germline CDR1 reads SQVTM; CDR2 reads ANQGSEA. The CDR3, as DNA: TGCAGCGTTGATCTGGACAGGGGGCCTAATGAGCAGTTCTTC. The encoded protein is CSVDLDRGPNEQFF.

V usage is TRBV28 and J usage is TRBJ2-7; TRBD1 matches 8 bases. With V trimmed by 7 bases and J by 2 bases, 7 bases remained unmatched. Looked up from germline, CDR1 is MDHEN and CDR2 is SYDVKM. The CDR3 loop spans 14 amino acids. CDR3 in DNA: TGTGCCAGCATCTACAGGGGGTCCGCCTACGAGCAGTACTTC. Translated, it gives CASIYRGSAYEQYF.

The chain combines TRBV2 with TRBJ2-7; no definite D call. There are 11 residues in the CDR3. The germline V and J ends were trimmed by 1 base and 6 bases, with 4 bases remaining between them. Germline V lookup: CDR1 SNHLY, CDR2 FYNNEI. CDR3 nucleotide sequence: TGTGCCAGCAGTGAAGGTCCCGAGCAGTACTTC. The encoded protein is CASSEGPEQYF. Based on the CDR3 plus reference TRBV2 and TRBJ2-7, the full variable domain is EPEVTQTPSHQVTQMGQEVILRCVPISNHLYFYWYRQILGQKVEFLVSFYNNEISEKSEIFDDQFSVERPDGSNFTLKIRSTKLEDSAMYFCASSEGPEQYFGPGTRLTVT.

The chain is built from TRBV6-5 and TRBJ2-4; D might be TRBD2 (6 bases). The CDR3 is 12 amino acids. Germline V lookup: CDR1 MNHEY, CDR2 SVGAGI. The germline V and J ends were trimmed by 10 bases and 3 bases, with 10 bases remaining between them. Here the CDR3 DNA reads TGTGCCACCCTGGGAGGCAAAAACATTCAGTACTTC. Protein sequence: CATLGGKNIQYF.